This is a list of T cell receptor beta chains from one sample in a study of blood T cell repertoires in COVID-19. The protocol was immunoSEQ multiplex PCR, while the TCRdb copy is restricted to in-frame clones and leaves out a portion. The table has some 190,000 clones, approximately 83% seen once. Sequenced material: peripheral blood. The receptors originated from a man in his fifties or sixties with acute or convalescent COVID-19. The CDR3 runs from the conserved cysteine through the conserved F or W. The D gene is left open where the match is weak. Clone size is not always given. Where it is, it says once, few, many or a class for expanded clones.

TGTGCCAGCAGCTTAGCAGGGGGGGGCGGTAATGAAAAACTGTTTTTT | CASSLAGGGGNEKLFF | TRBV7-2 | - | - | TRBJ1-4
TGCAGCGCTCGGCCGGGATCCGACTCCTACGAGCAGTACTTC | CSARPGSDSYEQYF | TRBV29-1 | - | - | TRBJ2-7
TGTGCCAGCTCACCACAACAGGGAGCGGACACTGAAGCTTTCTTT | CASSPQQGADTEAFF | TRBV18 | - | once | TRBJ1-1
TGCGCCAGCAGCTTCCAGGGGGGACATACAGATACGCAGTATTTT | CASSFQGGHTDTQYF | TRBV5-1 | - | - | TRBJ2-3
TGTGCCAGCAGCTTGAGCGGGAGGGTGAACACCGGGGAGCTGTTTTTT | CASSLSGRVNTGELFF | TRBV11-3 | TRBD2 | - | TRBJ2-2
TGTGCCAGCCGTGGCGGGGGGCGAGATACGCAGTATTTT | CASRGGGRDTQYF | TRBV28 | TRBD2 | once | TRBJ2-3
TGCGCCAGCAGCCAAGAGGGGGCGCTTTACGAGCAGTACTTC | CASSQEGALYEQYF | TRBV4-1 | - | - | TRBJ2-7
TGTGCCTGGGGAGTAGACAGGGCCCGCGAGCAGTACTTC | CAWGVDRAREQYF | TRBV30 | TRBD1 | - | TRBJ2-7
TGTGCCAGCTCACTATCCAGGACAGGGGTCGAGCAGTACTTC | CASSLSRTGVEQYF | TRBV18 | TRBD1 | - | TRBJ2-7
TGTGCCAGCAGCCAAGATCGCCCGGTAAGCTCCTACAATGAGCAGTTCTTC | CASSQDRPVSSYNEQFF | TRBV14 | - | - | TRBJ2-1
TGTGCCAGCAGTGAGGGGGGAGAGACCCAGTACTTC | CASSEGGETQYF | TRBV2 | - | - | TRBJ2-5
TGCGCCAGCAGCTCGCGGGCCCAAAATGCTCGGACTGAAGCTTTCTTT | CASSSRAQNARTEAFF | TRBV5-1 | - | - | TRBJ1-1
TGCGCCAGCAGGAGGGACTCCCAGAGCTCCTACGAGCAGTACTTC | CASRRDSQSSYEQYF | TRBV5-1 | - | - | TRBJ2-7
TGTGCCAGCAGACTGGGGGGTATGAACACTGAAGCTTTCTTT | CASRLGGMNTEAFF | TRBV6-5 | - | few | TRBJ1-1
TGTGCCAGCAGTTCAGGGGGCGCATCCCAGCCCCAGCATTTT | CASSSGGASQPQHF | TRBV28 | TRBD1 | once | TRBJ1-5
TGTGCCAGCAGCCCCCGGGGAGGGGGGAACACTGAAGCTTTCTTT | CASSPRGGGNTEAFF | TRBV7-9 | - | once | TRBJ1-1
TGTGCCAGCAGCCAACCCGACAGGGGGAGAGAGCAGTACTTC | CASSQPDRGREQYF | TRBV3-1/TRBV3-2 | TRBD1 | - | TRBJ2-7
TGTGCCAGCAGTTTCCAGGGGAGTGCTGAAGCTTTCTTT | CASSFQGSAEAFF | TRBV6-2/TRBV6-3 | - | - | TRBJ1-1
TGTGCCAGCAGCTCACGAGGAGAACCCTACAATGAGCAGTTCTTC | CASSSRGEPYNEQFF | TRBV9 | - | - | TRBJ2-1
TGTGCCAGCAGCCAAAACCCAGCGGGAAGCTCCTACAATGAGCAGTTCTTC | CASSQNPAGSSYNEQFF | TRBV14 | TRBD2 | - | TRBJ2-1
TGTGCCAGTAGTATGAACTCTGGTAAGGGGGAGCAGCCCCAGCATTTT | CASSMNSGKGEQPQHF | TRBV19 | - | - | TRBJ1-5
TGTGCCAGCAGTAAATCGGGATTCGGGTACGAGCAGTACTTC | CASSKSGFGYEQYF | TRBV6-5 | - | few | TRBJ2-7
TGTGCCAGCAGGCGACAGGGGAACACTGAAGCTTTCTTT | CASRRQGNTEAFF | TRBV27 | TRBD1 | few | TRBJ1-1
TGCGCCAGCAGTAACAGGGGGAGCTACGAGCAGTACTTC | CASSNRGSYEQYF | TRBV10-1 | TRBD1 | - | TRBJ2-7
TGTGCCAGCAGCTTCCCCTGGGGGGGCAAAGGCTACACCTTC | CASSFPWGGKGYTF | TRBV5-6 | - | - | TRBJ1-2
TGTGCCAGCTTGAAAGTCTGGACAGCGAGCGGCAATCAGCCCCAGCATTTT | CASLKVWTASGNQPQHF | TRBV19 | - | - | TRBJ1-5
TGTGCCAGCAAGGCGGTGGGCTCTGGGGCCAACGTCCTGACTTTC | CASKAVGSGANVLTF | TRBV28 | - | - | TRBJ2-6
TGTGCCAGTAGTAACAGCGGGAGGTTCATCACCGGGGAGCTGTTTTTT | CASSNSGRFITGELFF | TRBV19 | TRBD2 | - | TRBJ2-2
TGTGCCAGCAGCTCCCGGGTCGAGCGCGGCTACACCTTC | CASSSRVERGYTF | TRBV7-2 | - | - | TRBJ1-2
TGTGCCAGGAAAAAGCGGGAGGGCCCTCGAGAGACCCAGTACTTC | CARKKREGPRETQYF | TRBV9 | TRBD2 | - | TRBJ2-5
TGTGCCAGCAGCCCCTTAAGGGGGCCTAGCACAGATACGCAGTATTTT | CASSPLRGPSTDTQYF | TRBV11-1 | TRBD1 | - | TRBJ2-3
TGTGCCAGCAGTTACCGAGCGGGAGTAGGAGTCGAGCAGTACTTC | CASSYRAGVGVEQYF | TRBV6-2/TRBV6-3 | TRBD2 | - | TRBJ2-7
TGTGCCAGCAGCCCTTGGACTAGCGGGGCTTACAATGAGCAGTTCTTC | CASSPWTSGAYNEQFF | TRBV3-1/TRBV3-2 | TRBD2 | - | TRBJ2-1
TGTGCCAGCAGCCTGACAGGGGCGCGAGGAAACACCATATATTTT | CASSLTGARGNTIYF | TRBV7-2 | TRBD1 | - | TRBJ1-3
TGTGCCAGCAGTTACGCTAGCGGGGCCCAGCTGTTTTTT | CASSYASGAQLFF | TRBV6-6 | TRBD2 | - | TRBJ2-2
TGCGCCAGCAGCCAAAGAAATCTAGCGGGAGCGATCAATGAGCAGTTCTTC | CASSQRNLAGAINEQFF | TRBV4-1 | TRBD2 | - | TRBJ2-1